This T cell receptor beta chain was sequenced in a study of blood T cell repertoires in COVID-19. Categorization into cohorts depended on clinical history that participants reported. This clone was recorded only once. CDR1 is SEHNR, CDR2 FQNEAQ, per germline (reference sequence). The V end was cut by 5 bases, the J end by 11 bases, with 16 bases between. CDR3 length: 13 residues. The protocol was immunoSEQ multiplex PCR, while the TCRdb copy is restricted to in-frame clones and leaves out a portion. The sample lists about 140,000 clones, roughly 84% seen once, with 5.5% in the top ten. Sequences were obtained from PBMCs or T cells enriched from blood (not recorded which). The TCR sequence derives from a man aged 35-49 years with acute COVID-19. The gene calls are TRBV7-9 and TRBJ1-3, with a weak D call TRBD1 (5 bases). The DNA for the CDR3 is TGTGCCAGCAGCGGAACAGGTTACTCCCCCATATATTTT. Protein product: CASSGTGYSPIYF.